This T cell receptor beta chain was retrieved from a study of OX40 agonist ivuxolimab in advanced cancers. Study observations and caveats: Partial responders at 0.1-3.0 mg/kg showed near-lowest clonal expansion. CD4+ T cells averaged fewer expanded clones than CD8+ T cells.

Assay: immunoSEQ multiplex PCR; the TCRdb copy retains only in-frame clones and omits some. The top ten hold 15% to 25% of the sample, which has 20,000 or so clones, approximately 83% seen once. This clone was seen only a few times. The antigen is unknown. The CDR3 sequence is 14 residues long. V was pared by 4 bases and J by 10 bases, with 17 bases between. Germline V gives CDR1 SGHVS, CDR2 FNYEAQ. The sequence was obtained from an adult with an advanced solid tumor such as melanoma, head and neck, liver or kidney cancer. The source material was CD4+ or CD8+ T cells sorted from blood, sampled in a trial of the OX40 agonist ivuxolimab. The chain couples TRBV7-6 to TRBJ2-1, with D maybe TRBD2 (6 bases). Here the CDR3 reads CASSSAPGGGEQFF. In DNA, the CDR3 is TGTGCCAGCAGCTCCGCCCCCGGGGGTGGCGAGCAGTTCTTC.